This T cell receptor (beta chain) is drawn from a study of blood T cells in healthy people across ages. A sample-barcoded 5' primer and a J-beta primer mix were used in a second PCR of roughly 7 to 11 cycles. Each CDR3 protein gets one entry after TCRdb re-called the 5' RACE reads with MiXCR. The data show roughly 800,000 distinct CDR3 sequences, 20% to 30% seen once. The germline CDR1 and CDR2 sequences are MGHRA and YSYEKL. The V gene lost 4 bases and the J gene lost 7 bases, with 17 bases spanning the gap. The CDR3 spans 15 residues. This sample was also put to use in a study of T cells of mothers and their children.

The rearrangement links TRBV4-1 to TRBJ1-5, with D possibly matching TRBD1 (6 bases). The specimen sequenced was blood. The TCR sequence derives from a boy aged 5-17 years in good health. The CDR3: CASSPNWGGWQPQHF. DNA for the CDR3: TGCGCCAGCAGCCCCAATTGGGGGGGCTGGCAGCCCCAGCATTTT.